Listed here are 14 T cell receptor beta chains from one sample, sequenced in a study of response to subunit inactivated influenza vaccine. From the RT-PCR reads, TCRdb called clonotypes with MiXCR, one entry per CDR3 protein. The sample comprises roughly 630,000 distinct CDR3 sequences, approximately 14% of which are singletons, and 7.5% to 9% rests with the top ten. The sequencing here drew on PBMCs from blood, taken around two weeks before vaccination. The source is a man aged 45-60 years who received an inactivated influenza vaccine.

This clonotype was observed many times. This sequence joins TRBV15 and TRBJ2-1; D is unresolved. CDR1 and CDR2 (germline): LNHNV, YYDKDF (reference sequence). This CDR3 region has 12 residues. Trimming removed 0 bases from V and 10 bases from J, with 7 bases in between. The CDR3 DNA reads as TGTGCCACCAGCAGAGACTGGGAAGAGCAGTTCTTC. Protein product: CATSRDWEEQFF.

This chain links TRBV6-1 with TRBJ2-7; D ambiguous. Germline-derived CDR1 and CDR2 are MNHNS and SASEGT. The CDR3 spans 13 residues. The germline V and J ends were trimmed by 3 bases and 1 base, with 7 bases remaining between them. This CDR3 reads CASSDLFSYEQYF. DNA for the CDR3: TGTGCCAGCAGTGATCTGTTTTCCTACGAGCAGTACTTC.

This clonotype has just a few counts. The genes are TRBV20-1 and TRBJ2-5; TRBD1 matches at 7 bases. The ends lost 6 bases at V and 4 bases at J; junction bases unmatched: 17. The CDR3 contains 16 residues. CDR1 and CDR2 (germline): DFQATT, SNEGSKA (reference sequence). CDR3 amino acids: CSAKGAGQVLGETQYF. CDR3 in DNA: TGCAGTGCGAAAGGGGCTGGACAGGTTTTAGGAGAGACCCAGTACTTC.

This clonotype was observed a handful of times. The chain combines TRBV25-1 with TRBJ2-2; D is unresolved. The V and J ends lost 3 bases and 8 bases respectively, with 10 bases between them. Germline lookup yields CDR1 MGHDK and CDR2 SYGVNS. This CDR3 has 13 amino acids. CDR3 amino acids: CASSDPRKGELFF. CDR3 sequence (DNA): TGTGCCAGCAGTGATCCTCGGAAGGGGGAGCTGTTTTTT.

V gene TRBV4-1 combines with J gene TRBJ1-3; D gene uncertain. V lost 1 base to trimming and J lost 3 bases, with 7 bases between them. Per germline, CDR1 MGHRA and CDR2 YSYEKL. CDR3 length: 14 amino acids. The CDR3 DNA reads as TGCGCCAGCAGCCAAGTGATAGGTGGAAACACCATATATTTT. Amino acids: CASSQVIGGNTIYF.

This chain joins TRBV6-2 or TRBV6-3 and TRBJ1-5; 9 positions match TRBD1. CDR3 length: 15 amino acids. Trimming cost V 7 bases and J 7 bases; bases outside gene matches: 11. Germline loops: CDR1 MNHEY, CDR2 SVGEGT. The CDR3 protein is CASTLQGAQGQPQHF. Here the CDR3 DNA reads TGTGCCAGCACCCTACAGGGGGCGCAGGGGCAGCCCCAGCATTTT.

The V and J genes are TRBV6-2 or TRBV6-3 and TRBJ2-3; TRBD1 matches at 8 bases. The ends lost 8 bases at V and 2 bases at J; junction bases unmatched: 15. CDR3 length: 17 amino acids. CDR1 and CDR2 (germline): MNHEY, SVGEGT. CDR3 in DNA: TGTGCCAGCTCCCTGCGGCAGGGGGCCCTATACACAGATACGCAGTATTTT. Protein: CASSLRQGALYTDTQYF.

In its sample, this clonotype was seen many times. The gene calls are TRBV5-1 and TRBJ2-3; TRBD2 aligns across 13 bases. The germline CDR1 and CDR2 sequences are SGHRS and YFSETQ. The CDR3 contains 16 residues. Unmatched junction bases numbered 6, after V lost 4 bases and J lost 4 bases. The CDR3 is CASSKGLAGQADTQYF. Written as DNA, the CDR3 is TGCGCCAGCAGCAAGGGACTAGCGGGACAGGCAGATACGCAGTATTTT.

The CDR3: CASSPGQGARGYGYTF. Here the CDR3 DNA reads TGTGCCAGCAGCCCTGGACAGGGGGCGAGGGGCTATGGCTACACCTTC. The chain joins TRBV7-2 to TRBJ1-2; 11 bases align to TRBD1. Germline V gene sequence: CDR1 SGHTA, CDR2 FQGNSA. The V gene end was trimmed by 5 bases and the J gene end by 4 bases; junction bases not matched to a gene: 9. CDR3 length: 16 amino acids.

The V gene is TRBV24-1, the J gene TRBJ1-1, with a weak D call TRBD1 (6 bases). CDR3 size: 17 residues. Germline CDR1 reads KGHDR; CDR2 reads SFDVKD. The V and J ends lost 6 bases and 6 bases respectively, with 25 bases between them. The CDR3 DNA follows: TGTGCCACCAGTCGCTGGAGGGTAGGGGGAAGGGGCGCTGAAGCTTTCTTT. Translation: CATSRWRVGGRGAEAFF.

This clonotype has more than one count but fewer than ten. The chain joins TRBV6-1 to TRBJ2-3; 9 bases agree with TRBD2. With V trimmed by 8 bases and J by 1 base, 4 bases remained unmatched. The CDR3 is 14 amino acids. Germline-derived CDR1 and CDR2 are MNHNS and SASEGT. In DNA form, the CDR3 reads TGTGCCAGCCCCGCGGGAGGGGGCACAGATACGCAGTATTTT. This encodes CASPAGGGTDTQYF.

Concerning this clonotype itself: A much larger clone lies a single base off, so this may be a read error. This rearrangement joins TRBV6-2 or TRBV6-3 to TRBJ2-2, with D perhaps matching TRBD2 (5 bases). CDR3 length: 12 amino acids. Germline CDR1 reads MNHEY; CDR2 reads SVGEGT. CDR3 coding DNA: TGTGCCAGCAGTTATTTCGACGGGGATCTGTTTTTT. This translates into CASSYFDGDLFF.

Of note for this clonotype: This may stem from a read error, because a much larger clone lies one nucleotide away. The chain uses TRBV29-1 and TRBJ2-5; TRBD1 is a possible D gene (7 bases). Germline V gives CDR1 SQVTM, CDR2 ANQGSEA. V gave up 5 bases and J gave up 9 bases, with 13 bases separating them. This CDR3 has 11 residues. The CDR3 protein is CSVMQGEAQYF. CDR3 bases: TGCAGCGTTATGCAGGGGGAGGCCCAGTACTTC. The full variable domain, completed using reference TRBV29-1 and TRBJ2-5, is SAVISQKPSRDICQRGTSLTIQCQVDSQVTMMFWYRQQPGQSLTLIATANQGSEATYESGFVIDKFPISRPNLTFSTLTVSNMSPEDSSIYLCSVMQGEAQYFGPGTRLLVL.

This clonotype was detected a few times. The rearrangement joins TRBV20-1 to TRBJ1-2; no reliable D call. Germline loops: CDR1 DFQATT, CDR2 SNEGSKA (reference sequence). The CDR3 loop spans 16 amino acids. Trimming stripped 3 bases from V and 3 bases from J, with 20 bases between. Here the CDR3 reads CSARILEKGHDYGYTF. In nucleotides, the CDR3 is TGCAGTGCTAGGATCCTCGAAAAGGGTCATGACTATGGCTACACCTTC.